The 15 T cell receptor beta chains in this list originate from one sample, sequenced in a study of T cell responses to AZD1222 COVID-19 vaccine. The protocol was immunoSEQ multiplex PCR, while the TCRdb copy is restricted to in-frame clones and leaves out a portion. This table holds approximately 150,000 clones, about nine tenths found once. Source: peripheral blood, taken 28 days after the second AZD1222 dose. The receptors come from an adult who received the AZD1222 COVID-19 vaccine.

A single count supports this clone. This chain uses TRBV11-2 with TRBJ1-4; a possible D gene is TRBD1 (5 bases). The CDR3 spans 16 residues. Deletions cut 5 bases from V and 5 bases from J, with 18 bases between. The V gene's germline CDR1 is SGHAT and CDR2 FQNNGV. The CDR3 DNA reads as TGTGCCAGCAGCCCCGGGGCTACCGCTGACAATGAAAAACTGTTTTTT. It specifies CASSPGATADNEKLFF.

This sequence joins TRBV2 and TRBJ2-3; D possibly matches TRBD1 or TRBD2 (6 bases each). Trimming removed 7 bases from V and 4 bases from J, with 15 bases in between. The V gene's germline CDR1 is SNHLY and CDR2 FYNNEI. This CDR3 region has 14 residues. The CDR3 DNA reads as TGTGCCAGCAATGGGGGGCAAGGGGCAGATACGCAGTATTTT. It encodes CASNGGQGADTQYF.

The CDR3, as DNA: TGTGCCAGCAGTCAGACCAACTATAATTCACCCCTCCACTTT. Encoded protein: CASSQTNYNSPLHF. The V gene is TRBV6-5, the J gene TRBJ1-6; the D is unclear. This CDR3 comprises 14 residues. Germline V lookup: CDR1 MNHEY, CDR2 SVGAGI. The V gene lost 5 bases and the J gene lost 3 bases, with 8 bases spanning the gap.

The DNA for the CDR3 is TGCAGCATAGGTCAAGGAGACACTGAAGCTTTCTTT. Translating gives CSIGQGDTEAFF. J is TRBJ1-1 and V is TRBV29-1; D is unresolved. Trimming pared 8 bases from V and 3 bases from J, leaving 13 bases between. The CDR3 has 12 amino acids. Germline lookup yields CDR1 SQVTM and CDR2 ANQGSEA.

The chain joins TRBV6-5 to TRBJ1-5; D may be TRBD1 (6 bases). CDR1 and CDR2 (germline): MNHEY, SVGAGI. V lost 5 bases and J 4 bases, leaving 9 bases between the germline ends. CDR3 length: 13 amino acids. The CDR3 sequence is CASSLQGNQPQHF. The CDR3 DNA is TGTGCCAGCAGTCTCCAGGGGAATCAGCCCCAGCATTTT.

The rearrangement links TRBV5-4 to TRBJ1-2; possibly TRBD1 for D (5 bases). The CDR3 contains 14 residues. V shed 0 bases and J shed 2 bases, with 8 bases lying between them. Germline V gene data show CDR1 as SGHNT and CDR2 as YYREEE (reference sequence). The CDR3 DNA is TGTGCCAGCAGCTTGGATTCAGGGAACTATGGCTACACCTTC. This gives the protein CASSLDSGNYGYTF.

J is TRBJ1-2 and V is TRBV28, with TRBD1 matching 7 bases. The CDR3 runs to 16 residues. Germline lookup yields CDR1 MDHEN and CDR2 SYDVKM. V lost 5 bases, J lost 1 base, and 10 bases stayed unmatched. The CDR3 spells CASSPLGGQVNYGYTF. CDR3 in DNA: TGTGCCAGCAGTCCTCTGGGCGGACAGGTTAACTATGGCTACACCTTC.

The chain couples TRBV20-1 to TRBJ2-3; D gene unclear. Per germline, CDR1 DFQATT and CDR2 SNEGSKA (reference sequence). V gave up 3 bases and J gave up 2 bases, with 15 bases separating them. This CDR3 comprises 15 residues. The CDR3 here is CSASAARSDTDTQYF. The CDR3 DNA is TGCAGTGCTAGTGCCGCACGGTCTGACACAGATACGCAGTATTTT.

The genes are TRBV7-3 and TRBJ1-1; D is perhaps TRBD1 (6 bases). The CDR3 has 14 amino acids. Germline CDR1 and CDR2: SGHTA and FQGTGA. Trimming cost V 4 bases and J 4 bases, with 13 bases left between them. The chain's CDR3 is CASSSGTSGTEAFF. The CDR3 nucleotides read TGTGCCAGCAGCTCGGGGACATCGGGCACTGAAGCTTTCTTT.

This clone was detected only a few times. The chain couples TRBV12-5 to TRBJ2-2, with 7 bases identical to TRBD1. The germline V gene encodes CDR1 LGHNT and CDR2 FRNRAP. V dropped 1 base and J dropped 5; count of bases not matched to a gene: 7. The CDR3 is 16 residues long. The CDR3 coding sequence is TGTGCTAGTGGTTTGGGCTCAGGGGGTTTAACCGGGGAGCTGTTTTTT. It codes for CASGLGSGGLTGELFF.

The chain combines TRBV28 with TRBJ1-2; TRBD1 aligns across 9 bases. This CDR3 region has 15 residues. V was pared by 4 bases and J by 7 bases, with 10 bases of the junction left unmatched. Germline V gene sequence: CDR1 MDHEN, CDR2 SYDVKM. The CDR3 here is CASSSGGGTGFGYTF. CDR3 in DNA: TGTGCCAGCAGTTCAGGCGGGGGGACAGGGTTTGGCTACACCTTC.

V is TRBV5-6 and J is TRBJ1-2; 7 bases line up with TRBD1. J lost 7 bases, V lost 0 bases, and 3 bases had no gene match. This CDR3 is built from 13 residues. Germline V gene sequence: CDR1 SGHDT, CDR2 YYEEEE. The CDR3, as DNA: TGTGCCAGCAGCTTGGGGACAGGCTCTGGCTACACCTTC. As protein: CASSLGTGSGYTF.

The CDR3 region has the DNA TGTGCCAGCAGCTTAGTCTTTTTTGGACTAGCAGGGACAGATACGCAGTATTTT. It translates to CASSLVFFGLAGTDTQYF. The chain links TRBV7-9 to TRBJ2-3; TRBD2 aligns across 8 bases. Trimming cost V 1 base and J 3 bases; bases outside gene matches: 12. Germline values: CDR1 SEHNR, CDR2 FQNEAQ (reference sequence). The CDR3 contains 18 residues.

The V call is TRBV2, the J call TRBJ1-3; no clear D gene. The germline V gene has CDR1 SNHLY and CDR2 FYNNEI. The CDR3 is 14 residues long. V lost 6 bases and J 10 bases, leaving 19 bases between the germline ends. Written as DNA, the CDR3 is TGTGCCAGCAGCCGGCGGGGTCTATCTACAACCATATATTTT. It translates to CASSRRGLSTTIYF. The whole variable domain, filled in from reference TRBV2 and TRBJ1-3, reads EPEVTQTPSHQVTQMGQEVILRCVPISNHLYFYWYRQILGQKVEFLVSFYNNEISEKSEIFDDQFSVERPDGSNFTLKIRSTKLEDSAMYFCASSRRGLSTTIYFGEGSWLTVV.

The rearrangement joins TRBV11-2 to TRBJ2-1, with D possibly being TRBD2 (7 bases). Trimming pared 2 bases from V and 7 bases from J, leaving 15 bases between. Germline V gene data show CDR1 as SGHAT and CDR2 as FQNNGV. The CDR3 runs 15 residues. DNA of the CDR3: TGTGCCAGCAGCTTAATGGGGGGGGGCCAGAATGAGCAGTTCTTC. The encoded protein is CASSLMGGGQNEQFF.